The 10 T cell receptor beta chains in this list originate from one sample, sequenced in a study of blood T cell repertoires in COVID-19 (TCRdb year 2020). The protocol used for the library was the immunoSEQ multiplex PCR assay. This immuneACCESS table, as held by TCRdb, lists in-frame sequences with V and J called but not all clones. Of the missing ones, under half trace to an unresolved V gene in checked studies; the others have no known cause. The sample contains approximately 280,000 clones, roughly 80% of them found a single time. Less than 5.5% of the sample is held by the ten biggest clonotypes. The sequencing input was PBMCs or T cells enriched from blood (not recorded which). These receptor sequences come from a man aged 35 to 55 who had been exposed to COVID-19.

This chain links TRBV12-3 or TRBV12-4 with TRBJ1-3, with a possible D match to TRBD1 (6 bases). The CDR3 consists of 13 residues. The V and J ends lost 6 bases and 7 bases respectively, with 13 bases between them. This CDR3 is CASSIRRGNTIYF. DNA for the CDR3: TGTGCCAGCAGCATTCGAAGGGGGAACACCATATATTTT.

The genes are TRBV19 and TRBJ2-2; D is unresolved. The CDR3 is 16 residues long. Germline V gene data show CDR1 as LNHDA and CDR2 as SQIVND (reference sequence). Deletions cut 5 bases from V and 1 base from J, with 14 bases between. CDR3 bases: TGTGCCAGTAGTTCAGCCCCGACGGGGAACACCGGGGAGCTGTTTTTT. Translation: CASSSAPTGNTGELFF.

V usage is TRBV4-1 and J usage is TRBJ1-4; D ambiguous. The CDR3 totals 13 residues. The germline gives CDR1 MGHRA, CDR2 YSYEKL. Trimming left V 8 bases short and J 9 bases short, with 16 bases between. Here the CDR3 reads CASVRGTPQKLFF. The CDR3 DNA reads as TGCGCCAGCGTCCGAGGCACCCCCCAAAAACTGTTTTTT.

The V gene is TRBV7-9, the J gene TRBJ2-3; D is ambiguous. Germline loops: CDR1 SEHNR, CDR2 FQNEAQ (reference sequence). V lost 5 bases to trimming and J lost 0 bases, with 15 bases between them. The CDR3 covers 16 residues. The CDR3 is CASSAGLAPSTDTQYF. As DNA, the CDR3 is TGTGCCAGCAGCGCCGGTCTTGCCCCTAGCACAGATACGCAGTATTTT.

The V gene is TRBV6-5, the J gene TRBJ1-2; D is undetermined. CDR3 length: 13 residues. Germline CDR1 is MNHEY and CDR2 is SVGAGI. V lost 4 bases, J lost 2 bases, and 8 bases lay in between. As DNA, the CDR3 is TGTGCCAGCAGTTTGCGGCAAAACTATGGCTACACCTTC. It specifies CASSLRQNYGYTF.

The chain recombines TRBV5-1 with TRBJ1-1; D ambiguous. CDR3 length equals 13 residues. Germline CDR1 reads SGHRS; CDR2 reads YFSETQ. V shed 7 bases and J shed 1 base, with 11 bases lying between them. In DNA, the CDR3 is TGCGCCAGCCGCCCCGGGTGGAACACTGAAGCTTTCTTT. Protein: CASRPGWNTEAFF.

This chain connects TRBV9 to TRBJ2-5; D unresolved. The CDR3 is made up of 13 amino acids. Trimming removed 2 bases at V and 4 bases at J, with 9 bases between. Germline CDR1 SGDLS, CDR2 YYNGEE. CDR3 sequence reads: CASSVWAGETQYF. CDR3 sequence (DNA): TGTGCCAGCAGCGTTTGGGCTGGAGAGACCCAGTACTTC.

The chain couples TRBV5-1 to TRBJ1-3, with D hard to call. The CDR3 is 13 amino acids. Deletions cut 4 bases from V and 3 bases from J, with 8 bases between. From germline, CDR1 is SGHRS and CDR2 YFSETQ. The CDR3 DNA reads TGCGCCAGCAGCCCGAGCGGTGGAAACACCATATATTTT. This encodes CASSPSGGNTIYF.

This chain connects TRBV9 to TRBJ2-5; 7 nucleotides match TRBD1. This CDR3 contains 13 residues. Germline CDR1 is SGDLS and CDR2 is YYNGEE. V lost 4 bases, J lost 4 bases, and 4 bases stayed unmatched. CDR3 loop: CASSRQGRETQYF. CDR3 sequence (DNA): TGTGCCAGCAGCAGACAGGGTCGAGAGACCCAGTACTTC.

As to this clone: At one boundary the junction diverges from the germline segment, which might be a read error. The J gene is TRBJ2-5, the V gene TRBV4-1, with a weak D call TRBD1 (6 bases). CDR3 length equals 14 residues. Germline V gene data show CDR1 as MGHRA and CDR2 as YSYEKL. CDR3 sequence reads: CASTQWDNQETQYF. The CDR3 coding sequence is TGCGCCAGCACCCAATGGGACAACCAAGAGACCCAGTACTTC.